The source of this T cell receptor (beta chain) is a study of blood T cell repertoires in COVID-19. Overall study context: Material from acute and convalescent COVID-19 was sourced from the United States, Italy and Spain.

In the study's own analysis: Reference gene primer amplification in the assay estimated nucleated cell counts. Assay used: immunoSEQ multiplex PCR; TCRdb lists only in-frame clones, some missing. V and J calls and clone size are those listed in that table; D and trimming were worked out from the DNA. The table lists around 240,000 clones, about 84% of them singletons. Between the trimmed V and J ends, which lost 1 base and 1 base, there was a span of 9 bases. CDR3 length: 15 amino acids. CDR1 is SGHTS and CDR2 is YDEGEE in the germline V gene. In terms of age and location, participants ranged from roughly 18 to 90 years and lived in about two dozen US areas. Cohort assignment relied on participant-reported clinical history.

This receptor was taken from a woman between 45 and 65 years old who had recovered from COVID-19. The sequencing input was PBMCs or T cells enriched from blood (not recorded which). This rearrangement joins TRBV5-8 to TRBJ1-5; D might be TRBD1 (6 bases). CDR3 sequence reads: CASSLTGWSNQPQHF. The CDR3 nucleotides read TGTGCCAGCAGCTTGACAGGGTGGAGCAATCAGCCCCAGCATTTT.